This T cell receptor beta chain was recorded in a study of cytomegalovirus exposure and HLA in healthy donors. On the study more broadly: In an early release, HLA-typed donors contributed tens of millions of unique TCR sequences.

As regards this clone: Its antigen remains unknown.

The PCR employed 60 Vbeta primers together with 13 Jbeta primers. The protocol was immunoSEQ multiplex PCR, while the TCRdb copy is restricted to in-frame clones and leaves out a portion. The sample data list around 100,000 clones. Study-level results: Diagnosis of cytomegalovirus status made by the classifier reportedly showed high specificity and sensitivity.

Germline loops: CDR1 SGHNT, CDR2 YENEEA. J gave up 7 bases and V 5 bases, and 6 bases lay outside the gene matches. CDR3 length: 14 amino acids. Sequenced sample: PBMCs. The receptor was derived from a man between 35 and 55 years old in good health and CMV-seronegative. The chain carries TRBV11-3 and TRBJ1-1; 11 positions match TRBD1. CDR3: CASSAGQGGGEAFF. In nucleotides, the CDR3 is TGTGCCAGCAGCGCGGGACAGGGGGGCGGTGAAGCTTTCTTT.